This T cell receptor beta chain was recovered during a study of OX40 agonist ivuxolimab in advanced cancers. CDR3 size: 14 residues. Between the trimmed V and J ends, which lost 0 bases and 5 bases, there was a span of 8 bases. CDR1 SGHTA and CDR2 FQGTGA come from the germline V gene. The protocol was immunoSEQ multiplex PCR, while the TCRdb copy is restricted to in-frame clones and leaves out a portion. This table has some 86,000 clones, more than 80% appearing once. This material consisted of CD4+ or CD8+ T cells sorted from blood, taken in a trial of the OX40 agonist ivuxolimab. The TCR sequence derives from an adult with an advanced solid tumor such as melanoma, head and neck, liver or kidney cancer. The V call is TRBV7-3, the J call TRBJ2-1, with D uncertain. This chain's CDR3 is CASSLTRVHNEQFF. Written as DNA, the CDR3 is TGTGCCAGCAGCTTAACTAGGGTCCACAATGAGCAGTTCTTC. Filled out from reference TRBV7-3 and TRBJ2-1, the complete variable domain reads GAGVSQTPSNKVTEKGKYVELRCDPISGHTALYWYRQSLGQGPEFLIYFQGTGAADDSGLPNDRFFAVRPEGSVSTLKIQRTERGDSAVYLCASSLTRVHNEQFFGPGTRLTVL.